This is a list of T cell receptor beta chains from one sample in a study of control samples from healthy donors and cancer patients. Generated by immunoSEQ multiplex PCR, the TCRdb table keeps only in-frame clones and is missing some. Of 150,000 or so clones listed, 93% are singletons. The specimen sequenced was blood. Receptor source: a woman aged 55 to 70 in good health. The CDR3 runs from the conserved cysteine through the conserved F or W. Each record gives: J gene, V gene, D gene, clone size, CDR3 protein, CDR3 DNA. The D gene is left open where the match is weak. The size of a clone is reported for some rows only, either as once, few or many, or as a class for expanded clones.

TRBJ2-3,TRBV29-1,.,.,CSGRRIGGDTQYF,TGCAGCGGTCGACGGATTGGAGGTGATACGCAGTATTTT
TRBJ2-1,TRBV9,TRBD2,.,CASSVGAGLAGGYNEQFF,TGTGCCAGCAGCGTAGGGGCGGGACTAGCGGGGGGATACAATGAGCAGTTCTTC
TRBJ1-6,TRBV6-2/TRBV6-3,.,.,CASSSRSTGAEGSPLHF,TGTGCCAGCAGTTCCCGTTCCACGGGGGCTGAGGGTTCACCCCTCCACTTT
TRBJ1-2,TRBV19,TRBD1,.,CASRLGTVHNYGYTF,TGTGCCAGTAGACTAGGGACAGTACATAACTATGGCTACACCTTC
TRBJ2-7,TRBV7-9,.,.,CASSLRGGMSGAYEQYF,TGTGCCAGCAGCTTACGTGGGGGGATGTCCGGCGCCTACGAGCAGTACTTC
TRBJ2-2,TRBV6-6,.,.,CASSYFRLALTGELFF,TGTGCCAGCAGTTACTTCAGGCTAGCGTTGACCGGGGAGCTGTTTTTT
TRBJ1-4,TRBV5-1,.,.,CASSPGGGTLEKLFF,TGCGCCAGCAGCCCCGGTGGTGGGACTTTGGAAAAACTGTTTTTT
TRBJ2-5,TRBV2,TRBD2,.,CASTRTSGGGETQYF,TGTGCCAGCACCCGGACTAGCGGGGGGGGAGAGACCCAGTACTTC
TRBJ2-1,TRBV18,TRBD1,.,CASSPPGQDHNEQFF,TGTGCCAGCTCACCTCCGGGACAGGACCACAATGAGCAGTTCTTC
TRBJ1-6,TRBV11-2,.,.,CASSLRRSNSPLHF,TGTGCCAGCAGCCTGCGGCGGAGTAATTCACCCCTCCACTTT
TRBJ2-1,TRBV6-5,.,.,CASHQGNEQFF,TGTGCCAGCCATCAGGGAAATGAGCAGTTCTTC
TRBJ2-1,TRBV4-2,TRBD1,.,CASSQDGQGVNEQFF,TGTGCCAGCAGCCAAGATGGTCAGGGGGTAAATGAGCAGTTCTTC
TRBJ2-2,TRBV6-2/TRBV6-3,.,.,CASSNRAGELFF,TGTGCCAGCAGTAACCGCGCCGGGGAGCTGTTTTTT
TRBJ1-2,TRBV6-2/TRBV6-3,.,.,CASSYSQGAPYGYTF,TGTGCCAGCAGTTACTCCCAGGGCGCTCCCTATGGCTACACCTTC
TRBJ1-3,TRBV7-9,TRBD1,once,CASSFRQGTSGNTIYF,TGTGCCAGCAGCTTCCGACAGGGGACCTCTGGAAACACCATATATTTT
TRBJ2-2,TRBV4-1,.,.,CASSQDLGGSNTGELFF,TGCGCCAGCAGCCAAGATCTTGGGGGATCGAACACCGGGGAGCTGTTTTTT
TRBJ2-7,TRBV28,.,.,CASSLPRGEQYF,TGTGCCAGCAGTTTACCTCGAGGGGAGCAGTACTTC
TRBJ2-6,TRBV14,.,few,CASSPSDGETGANVLTF,TGTGCCAGCAGCCCCTCCGATGGGGAAACTGGGGCCAACGTCCTGACTTTC
TRBJ2-3,TRBV6-1,.,.,CASSEELVPGLSFTDTQYF,TGTGCCAGCAGTGAAGAACTAGTCCCAGGCCTGTCATTTACAGATACGCAGTATTTT
TRBJ1-1,TRBV9,.,.,CASSVVPVGTEAFF,TGTGCCAGCAGCGTAGTACCCGTGGGCACTGAAGCTTTCTTT